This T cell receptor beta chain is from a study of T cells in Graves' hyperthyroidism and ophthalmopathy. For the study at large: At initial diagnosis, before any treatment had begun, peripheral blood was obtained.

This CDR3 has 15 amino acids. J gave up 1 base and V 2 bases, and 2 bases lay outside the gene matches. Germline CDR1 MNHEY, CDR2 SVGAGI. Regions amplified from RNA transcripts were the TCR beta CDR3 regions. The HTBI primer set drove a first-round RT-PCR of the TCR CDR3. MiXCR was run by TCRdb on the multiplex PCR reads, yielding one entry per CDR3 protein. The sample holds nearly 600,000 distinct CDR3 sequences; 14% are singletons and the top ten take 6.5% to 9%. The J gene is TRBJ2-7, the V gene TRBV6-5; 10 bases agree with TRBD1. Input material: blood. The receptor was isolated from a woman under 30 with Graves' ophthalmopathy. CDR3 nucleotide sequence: TGTGCCAGCAGTTACCGGGACAGGGGTTCCTACGAGCAGTACTTC. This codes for CASSYRDRGSYEQYF.